These 7 T cell receptor beta chains originate from one sample sequenced in a study of T cells after yellow fever vaccination. TCRdb recomputed calls from the 5' RACE reads with MiXCR, one row per CDR3 protein. The data show around 70,000 distinct CDR3 sequences, roughly 6.9% seen once. Sample: CD8+ T cells sorted from PBMCs, taken roughly 5 days after the first yellow fever vaccination. The receptors stem from a man between 18 and 29 years old who received the YFV17D yellow fever vaccine.

Ten or more counts support this clonotype. Written as DNA, the CDR3 is TGTGCCAGCAGCCTCGATAATCATACGGGGTTGATCTCCTACGAGCAGTACTTC. Its protein is CASSLDNHTGLISYEQYF. The rearrangement uses TRBV11-2 and TRBJ2-7; D possibly corresponds to TRBD2 (5 bases). CDR1 SGHAT and CDR2 FQNNGV come from the germline V gene. This CDR3 has 18 amino acids. Deletions cut 5 bases from V and 0 bases from J, with 23 bases between. The full variable domain, completed using reference TRBV11-2 and TRBJ2-7, is EAGVAQSPRYKIIEKRQSVAFWCNPISGHATLYWYQQILGQGPKLLIQFQNNGVVDDSQLPKDRFSAERLKGVDSTLKIQPAKLEDSAVYLCASSLDNHTGLISYEQYFGPGTRLTVT.

In its sample, this clonotype was seen many times. The CDR3 reads CSARDRGSGYTF. The DNA for the CDR3 is TGCAGTGCTAGGGACAGGGGTTCTGGCTACACCTTC. This chain uses TRBV20-1 with TRBJ1-2; 9 positions match TRBD1. CDR1 and CDR2 from the germline V gene are DFQATT and SNEGSKA (reference sequence). The CDR3 contains 12 residues. V was clipped by 3 bases and J by 7 bases; unmatched bases: 3.

V gene TRBV4-3 combines with J gene TRBJ2-3; tentatively, D is TRBD2 (6 bases). This CDR3 is built from 15 residues. V gave up 4 bases and J gave up 2 bases, with 13 bases separating them. Looked up from germline, CDR1 is LGHNA and CDR2 is YSLEER. The CDR3 DNA follows: TGCGCCAGCAGCCGCCGGGACTCATACACAGATACGCAGTATTTT. Amino acids: CASSRRDSYTDTQYF.

The chain recombines TRBV5-1 with TRBJ2-5; tentative D call: TRBD1 (6 bases). Trimming left V 1 base short and J 5 bases short, with 15 bases between. Germline V CDR1 and CDR2: SGHRS, YFSETQ. The CDR3 has 15 amino acids. The CDR3 protein is CASSLSQGKVETQYF. The DNA for the CDR3 is TGCGCCAGCAGCTTGTCACAGGGCAAGGTGGAGACCCAGTACTTC.

The chain couples TRBV5-6 to TRBJ1-1; TRBD1 aligns across 10 bases. The CDR3 has 13 amino acids. Looked up from germline, CDR1 is SGHDT and CDR2 is YYEEEE. The V segment lost 4 bases and the J segment 7 bases; nucleotides outside the gene matches: 4. The CDR3: CASSPWTGGEAFF. For the CDR3, the DNA is TGTGCCAGCAGCCCTTGGACAGGGGGTGAAGCTTTCTTT.

This clonotype appeared a few times. The rearrangement uses TRBV7-6 and TRBJ2-3, with a tentative D call TRBD2 (6 bases). V gave up 5 bases and J gave up 8 bases, with 11 bases separating them. The length of the CDR3 is 12 residues. Germline values: CDR1 SGHVS, CDR2 FNYEAQ. The DNA of the CDR3 is TGTGCCAGCAGCCCGGAGGGAGTTACGCAGTATTTT. It specifies CASSPEGVTQYF.

The chain recombines TRBV7-2 with TRBJ1-6; weak D call: TRBD1 (6 bases). Per the germline V gene, CDR1 is SGHTA and CDR2 is FQGNSA. The V end lost 9 bases, the J end lost 0 bases, and 9 bases lay between the germline ends. The CDR3 has 14 amino acids. The DNA of the CDR3 is TGTGCCAGTGGACAGAGCTCCTATAATTCACCCCTCCACTTT. It yields the protein CASGQSSYNSPLHF.